This section outlines one T cell receptor beta chain sequence together with its context. Its cognate antigen is unknown. The data stem from a study of identifying expanded T cells in peripheral blood. Study-level results: Technical replicates showed about 1.2 changed clones; around two weeks roughly 18; four weeks 19. Variance in clone template counts between approximately 2-week samples significantly increased with total template count across all healthy donors.

The V end lost 3 bases, the J end lost 7 bases, and 13 bases lay between the germline ends. The CDR3 sequence is 13 residues long. The germline V gene has CDR1 MDHEN and CDR2 SYDVKM. Profiling relied on immunoSEQ multiplex PCR, and the TCRdb table lists in-frame clones only, not all of them. The sample lists about 84,000 clones, 70% to 90% seen once, with 5.6% in the top ten. Healthy donors had no documented immune events, such as infections, while sampled. This chain joins TRBV28 and TRBJ2-7; D is possibly TRBD1 (5 bases). This TCR was recovered from a person between 18 and 70 years old in good health. Specimen: blood. The CDR3 is CASSLVGLREQYF. CDR3 DNA: TGTGCCAGCAGTTTGGTGGGGCTCCGGGAGCAGTACTTC.